This is a list of T cell receptor beta chains from one sample in a study of T cell responses to AZD1222 COVID-19 vaccine. TCRdb keeps only in-frame clones here, not all; method: immunoSEQ multiplex PCR. Here the sample spans 55,000 to 70,000 clones, 75% to 90% being singletons. The sequencing used peripheral blood, collected 28 days after the second AZD1222 dose. These receptors originate from an adult who received the AZD1222 COVID-19 vaccine. Both conserved end residues are part of each CDR3. Each record gives: CDR3 length, clone size, V gene, J gene, CDR3 protein. A row's size may be missing; if present it is once, few, many or a size class.

13	-	TRBV11-1	TRBJ2-7	CASSFQGLNEQYF
16	-	TRBV7-3	TRBJ1-3	CASSPRDRGVGNTIYF
14	once	TRBV19	TRBJ2-2	CASSSGHNTGELFF
15	-	TRBV13	TRBJ2-5	CASSPRTSGKETQYF
14	-	TRBV20-1	TRBJ1-2	CSASSGPHDYGYTF
12	-	TRBV6-5	TRBJ2-2	CASRPNTGELFF
14	-	TRBV25-1	TRBJ1-2	CASSESTRGRGYTF
18	-	TRBV4-3	TRBJ1-2	CASSQIFSLGQFQGGYTF
12	-	TRBV12-5	TRBJ2-5	CASGLVRSTQYF
12	-	TRBV5-6	TRBJ2-1	CASSSRLNEQFF
18	-	TRBV14	TRBJ1-6	CASSQKTGPSSYNSPLHF